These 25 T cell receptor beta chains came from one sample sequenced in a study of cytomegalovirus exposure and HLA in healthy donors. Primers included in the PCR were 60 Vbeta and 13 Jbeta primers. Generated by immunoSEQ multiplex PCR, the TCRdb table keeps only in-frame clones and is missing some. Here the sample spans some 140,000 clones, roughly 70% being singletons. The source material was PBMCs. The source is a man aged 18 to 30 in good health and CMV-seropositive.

The CDR3 loop is CASSLGGQGVETQYF. In nucleotides, the CDR3 is TGTGCCAGCAGCCTAGGCGGACAGGGAGTGGAGACCCAGTACTTC. V usage is TRBV5-4 and J usage is TRBJ2-5, with 8 positions matching TRBD1. The CDR3 covers 15 residues. Germline-derived CDR1 and CDR2 are SGHNT and YYREEE (reference sequence). Germline trimming cut 4 bases from V and 5 bases from J; bases unmatched to any gene: 10.

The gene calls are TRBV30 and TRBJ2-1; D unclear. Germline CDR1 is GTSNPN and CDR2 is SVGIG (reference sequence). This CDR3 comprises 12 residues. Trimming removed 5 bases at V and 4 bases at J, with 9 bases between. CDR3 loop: CAWARGYNEQFF. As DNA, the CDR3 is TGTGCCTGGGCCCGAGGATACAATGAGCAGTTCTTC.

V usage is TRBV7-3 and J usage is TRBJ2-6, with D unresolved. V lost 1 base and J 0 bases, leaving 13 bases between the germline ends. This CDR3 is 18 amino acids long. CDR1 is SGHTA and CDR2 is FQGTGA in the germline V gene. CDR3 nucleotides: TGTGCCAGCAGCTTAATGGCAGGTGGCACCTCTGGGGCCAACGTCCTGACTTTC. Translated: CASSLMAGGTSGANVLTF.

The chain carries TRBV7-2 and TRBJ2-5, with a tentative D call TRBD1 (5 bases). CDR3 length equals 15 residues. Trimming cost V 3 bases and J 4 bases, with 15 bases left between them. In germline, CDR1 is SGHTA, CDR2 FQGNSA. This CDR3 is CASSLSQVPGETQYF. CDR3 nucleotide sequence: TGTGCCAGCAGCTTGTCACAGGTCCCCGGAGAGACCCAGTACTTC.

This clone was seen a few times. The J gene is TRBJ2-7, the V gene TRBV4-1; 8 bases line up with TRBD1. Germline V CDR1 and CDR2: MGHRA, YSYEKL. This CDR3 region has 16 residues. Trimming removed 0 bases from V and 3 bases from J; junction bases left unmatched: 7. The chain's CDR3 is CASSQDEDRASYEQYF. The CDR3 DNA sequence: TGCGCCAGCAGCCAAGATGAGGACAGGGCCAGCTACGAGCAGTACTTC.

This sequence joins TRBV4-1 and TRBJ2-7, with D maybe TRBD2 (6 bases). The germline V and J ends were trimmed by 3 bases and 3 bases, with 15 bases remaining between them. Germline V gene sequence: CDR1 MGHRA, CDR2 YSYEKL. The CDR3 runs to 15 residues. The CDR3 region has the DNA TGCGCCAGCAGCCAGGGGACTGCAGCTCTCTACGAGCAGTACTTC. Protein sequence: CASSQGTAALYEQYF.

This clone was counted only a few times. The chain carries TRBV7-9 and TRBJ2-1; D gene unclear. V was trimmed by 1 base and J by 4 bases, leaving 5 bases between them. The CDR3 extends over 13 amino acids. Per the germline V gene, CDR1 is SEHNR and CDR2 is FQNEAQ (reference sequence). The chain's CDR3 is CASSLGLYNEQFF. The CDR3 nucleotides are TGTGCCAGCAGCTTAGGTCTGTACAATGAGCAGTTCTTC.

This CDR3 reads CASSYQGNNEQFF. The CDR3 DNA sequence: TGTGCCAGCAGTTACCAGGGAAACAATGAGCAGTTCTTC. V is TRBV6-5 and J is TRBJ2-1; possibly TRBD1 for D (5 bases). Trimming left V 2 bases short and J 5 bases short, with 7 bases between. Germline V CDR1 and CDR2: MNHEY, SVGAGI. The CDR3 length is 13 residues.

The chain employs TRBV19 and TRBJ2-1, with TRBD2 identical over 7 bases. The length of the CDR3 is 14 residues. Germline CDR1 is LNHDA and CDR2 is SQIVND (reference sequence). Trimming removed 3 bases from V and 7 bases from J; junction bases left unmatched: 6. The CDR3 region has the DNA TGTGCCAGTAGTATTCTCGCGGGAGTAAATGAGCAGTTCTTC. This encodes CASSILAGVNEQFF.

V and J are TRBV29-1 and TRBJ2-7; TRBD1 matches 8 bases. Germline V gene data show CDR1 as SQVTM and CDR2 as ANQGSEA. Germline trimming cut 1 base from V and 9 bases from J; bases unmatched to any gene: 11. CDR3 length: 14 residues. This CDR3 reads CSVEGTGTSSWQYF. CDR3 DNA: TGCAGCGTTGAAGGGACAGGGACCTCCTCGTGGCAGTACTTC.

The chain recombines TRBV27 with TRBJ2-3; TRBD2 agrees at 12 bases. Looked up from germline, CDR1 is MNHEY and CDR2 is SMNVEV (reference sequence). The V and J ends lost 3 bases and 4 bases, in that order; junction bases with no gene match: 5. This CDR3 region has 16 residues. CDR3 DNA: TGTGCCAGCAGTTTCTCGACTAGCGGGGGCGCAGATACGCAGTATTTT. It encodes CASSFSTSGGADTQYF.

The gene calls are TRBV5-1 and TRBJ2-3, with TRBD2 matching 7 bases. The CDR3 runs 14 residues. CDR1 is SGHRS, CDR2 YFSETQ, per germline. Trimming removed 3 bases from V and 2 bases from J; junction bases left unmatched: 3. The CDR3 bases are TGCGCCAGCAGCTCAGGGACTATCACAGATACGCAGTATTTT. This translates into CASSSGTITDTQYF.

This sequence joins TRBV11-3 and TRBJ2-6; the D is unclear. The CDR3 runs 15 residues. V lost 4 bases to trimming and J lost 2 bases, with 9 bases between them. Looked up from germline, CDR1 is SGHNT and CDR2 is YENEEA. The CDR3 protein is CASSSSGTGANVLTF. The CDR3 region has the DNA TGTGCCAGCAGCTCCTCAGGTACTGGGGCCAACGTCCTGACTTTC.

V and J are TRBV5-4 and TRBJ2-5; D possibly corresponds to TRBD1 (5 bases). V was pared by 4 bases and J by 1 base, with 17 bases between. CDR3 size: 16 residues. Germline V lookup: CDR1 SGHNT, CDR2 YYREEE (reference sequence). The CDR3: CASSRRAGPTQETQYF. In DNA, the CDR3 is TGTGCCAGCAGCCGACGGGCAGGGCCGACCCAAGAGACCCAGTACTTC. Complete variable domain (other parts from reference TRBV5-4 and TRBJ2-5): ETGVTQSPTHLIKTRGQQVTLRCSSQSGHNTVSWYQQALGQGPQFIFQYYREEENGRGNFPPRFSGLQFPNYSSELNVNALELDDSALYLCASSRRAGPTQETQYFGPGTRLLVL.

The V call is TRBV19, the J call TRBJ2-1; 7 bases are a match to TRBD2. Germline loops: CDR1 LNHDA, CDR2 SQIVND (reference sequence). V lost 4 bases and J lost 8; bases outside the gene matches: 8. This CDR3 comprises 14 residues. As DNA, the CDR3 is TGTGCCAGTAGTAACGCCGGGACTATAGATGAGCAGTTCTTC. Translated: CASSNAGTIDEQFF.

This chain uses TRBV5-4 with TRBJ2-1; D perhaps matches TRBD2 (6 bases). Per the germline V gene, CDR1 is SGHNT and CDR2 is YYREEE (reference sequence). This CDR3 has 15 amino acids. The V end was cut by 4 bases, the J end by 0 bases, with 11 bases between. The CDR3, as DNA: TGTGCCAGCAGCATCGACGGGAGCTCCTACAATGAGCAGTTCTTC. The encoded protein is CASSIDGSSYNEQFF. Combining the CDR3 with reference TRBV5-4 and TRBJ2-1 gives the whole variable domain ETGVTQSPTHLIKTRGQQVTLRCSSQSGHNTVSWYQQALGQGPQFIFQYYREEENGRGNFPPRFSGLQFPNYSSELNVNALELDDSALYLCASSIDGSSYNEQFFGPGTRLTVL.

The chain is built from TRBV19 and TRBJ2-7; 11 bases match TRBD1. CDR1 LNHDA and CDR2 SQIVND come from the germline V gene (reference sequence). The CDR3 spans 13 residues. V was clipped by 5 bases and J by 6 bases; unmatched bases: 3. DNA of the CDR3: TGTGCCAGTAGTGCCGGGACAGGGGGCGAGCAGTACTTC. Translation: CASSAGTGGEQYF.

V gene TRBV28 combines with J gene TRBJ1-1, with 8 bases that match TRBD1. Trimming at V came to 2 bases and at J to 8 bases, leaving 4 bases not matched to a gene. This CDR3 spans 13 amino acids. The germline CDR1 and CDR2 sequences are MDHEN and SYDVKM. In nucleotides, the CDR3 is TGTGCCAGCAGTTTACCTAGGGACAGGGAAGCTTTCTTT. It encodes CASSLPRDREAFF.

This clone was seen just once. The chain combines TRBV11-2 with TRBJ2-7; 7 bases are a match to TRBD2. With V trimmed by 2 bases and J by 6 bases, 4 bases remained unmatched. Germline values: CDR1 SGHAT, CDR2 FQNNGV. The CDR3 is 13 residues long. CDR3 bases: TGTGCCAGCAGCTTAAGCGGGATAGGCGAGCAGTACTTC. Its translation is CASSLSGIGEQYF.

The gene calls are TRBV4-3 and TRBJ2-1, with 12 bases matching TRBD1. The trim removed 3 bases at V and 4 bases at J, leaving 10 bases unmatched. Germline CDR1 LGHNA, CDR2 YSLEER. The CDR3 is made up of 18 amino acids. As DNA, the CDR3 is TGCGCCAGCAGCCAGGCGGGGACAGGGGGCGCCCCTTACAATGAGCAGTTCTTC. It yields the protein CASSQAGTGGAPYNEQFF.

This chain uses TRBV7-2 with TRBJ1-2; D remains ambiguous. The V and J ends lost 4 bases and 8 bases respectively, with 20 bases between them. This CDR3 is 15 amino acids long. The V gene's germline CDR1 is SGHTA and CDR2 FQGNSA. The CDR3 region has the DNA TGTGCCAGCAGCTCCTCGTTATCGGTACGGTTCGGCTACACCTTC. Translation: CASSSSLSVRFGYTF.

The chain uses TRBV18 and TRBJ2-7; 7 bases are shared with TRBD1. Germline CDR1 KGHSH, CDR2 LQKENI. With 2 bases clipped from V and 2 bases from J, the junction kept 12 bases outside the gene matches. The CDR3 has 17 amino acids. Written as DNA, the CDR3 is TGTGCCAGCTCACCAACGCGGGCTGCAGACAGGGCCTACGAGCAGTACTTC. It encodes CASSPTRAADRAYEQYF.

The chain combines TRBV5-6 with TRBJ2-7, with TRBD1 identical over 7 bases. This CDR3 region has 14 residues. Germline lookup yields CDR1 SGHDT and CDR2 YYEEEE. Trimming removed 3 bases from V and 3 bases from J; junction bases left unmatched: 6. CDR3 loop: CASSYQDRYYEQYF. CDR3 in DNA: TGTGCCAGCAGCTACCAGGACAGGTACTACGAGCAGTACTTC. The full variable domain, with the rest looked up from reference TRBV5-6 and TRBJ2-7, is DAGVTQSPTHLIKTRGQQVTLRCSPKSGHDTVSWYQQALGQGPQFIFQYYEEEERQRGNFPDRFSGHQFPNYSSELNVNALLLGDSALYLCASSYQDRYYEQYFGPGTRLTVT.

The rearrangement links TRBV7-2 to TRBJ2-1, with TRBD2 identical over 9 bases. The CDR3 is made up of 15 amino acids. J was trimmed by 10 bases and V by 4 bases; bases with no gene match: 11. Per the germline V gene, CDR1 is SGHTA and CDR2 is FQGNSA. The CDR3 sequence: CASSWLAGGISEQFF. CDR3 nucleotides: TGTGCCAGCAGCTGGCTGGCGGGAGGGATTTCGGAGCAGTTCTTC.

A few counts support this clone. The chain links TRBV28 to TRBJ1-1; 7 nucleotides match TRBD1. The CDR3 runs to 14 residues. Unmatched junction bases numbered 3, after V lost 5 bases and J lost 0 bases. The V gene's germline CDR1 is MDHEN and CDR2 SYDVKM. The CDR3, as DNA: TGTGCCAGCAGTCCAGGGGGATTGAACACTGAAGCTTTCTTT. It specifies CASSPGGLNTEAFF. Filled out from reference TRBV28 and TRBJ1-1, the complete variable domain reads DVKVTQSSRYLVKRTGEKVFLECVQDMDHENMFWYRQDPGLGLRLIYFSYDVKMKEKGDIPEGYSVSREKKERFSLILESASTNQTSMYLCASSPGGLNTEAFFGQGTRLTVV.